This entry lists 23 T cell receptor beta chains sequenced from one sample in a study of early T cells in non-severe SARS-CoV-2 infection. Using its own MiXCR run on the 5' RACE reads, TCRdb lists one record per CDR3 protein. The sample shows about 62,000 distinct CDR3 sequences, approximately 9% of them seen only once. Sequenced sample: whole blood. All receptors come from an adult who was a healthcare worker with PCR-confirmed SARS-CoV-2 infection or an uninfected control (not recorded which).

In its sample, this clonotype was seen a few times. The CDR3 nucleotides are TGCGCCAGCAGCTTGGAGGGACACCGTACAGATACGCAGTATTTT. Amino acids: CASSLEGHRTDTQYF. The chain joins TRBV5-1 to TRBJ2-3; D perhaps matches TRBD1 (6 bases). CDR1 is SGHRS, CDR2 YFSETQ, per germline. Trimming removed 0 bases from V and 3 bases from J, with 11 bases in between. The CDR3 runs to 15 residues.

This clonotype was found many times. This CDR3 reads CASSQAGRDQPQHF. CDR3 in DNA: TGTGCCAGCAGCCAAGCGGGGCGGGATCAGCCCCAGCATTTT. The chain recombines TRBV3-1 with TRBJ1-5; a weak D match, TRBD1 (5 bases). Per germline, CDR1 LGHDT and CDR2 YNNKEL (reference sequence). The germline V and J ends were trimmed by 1 base and 5 bases, with 9 bases remaining between them. This CDR3 has 14 amino acids.

This clonotype was detected only a few times. This chain joins TRBV5-6 and TRBJ2-7; D remains unclear. Germline assignment: CDR1 SGHDT and CDR2 YYEEEE. The CDR3 is 13 amino acids. V lost 0 bases and J lost 3, with 7 bases in between. The chain's CDR3 is CASSLVRSYEQYV. In DNA, the CDR3 is TGTGCCAGCAGCTTGGTCAGAAGCTACGAGCAGTACGTC.

This clonotype was counted a few times. The CDR3 here is CASSSRGGGNTIYF. The CDR3, as DNA: TGTGCCAGCAGCTCCCGAGGCGGTGGAAACACCATATATTTT. This chain uses TRBV7-2 with TRBJ1-3; D is ambiguous. V lost 4 bases to trimming and J lost 3 bases, with 10 bases between them. Germline CDR1 SGHTA, CDR2 FQGNSA. The CDR3 extends over 14 amino acids.

This clonotype was found a few times. The rearrangement links TRBV7-9 to TRBJ1-3; D remains unclear. Trimming removed 5 bases from V and 0 bases from J, with 14 bases in between. The CDR3 runs to 16 residues. Germline-derived CDR1 and CDR2 are SEHNR and FQNEAQ (reference sequence). CDR3 in DNA: TGTGCCAGCAGCCCGAATCGACATAGCTCTGGAAACACCATATATTTT. This encodes CASSPNRHSSGNTIYF.

V is TRBV5-1 and J is TRBJ2-5, with 7 positions matching TRBD2. Germline V gene data show CDR1 as SGHRS and CDR2 as YFSETQ. This CDR3 is built from 15 residues. V was clipped by 0 bases and J by 4 bases; unmatched bases: 6. The CDR3 is CASSLAGRLAETQYF. CDR3 nucleotide sequence: TGCGCCAGCAGCTTGGCCGGTAGACTAGCAGAGACCCAGTACTTC. The full variable domain, with the rest looked up from reference TRBV5-1 and TRBJ2-5, is KAGVTQTPRYLIKTRGQQVTLSCSPISGHRSVSWYQQTPGQGLQFLFEYFSETQRNKGNFPGRFSGRQFSNSRSEMNVSTLELGDSALYLCASSLAGRLAETQYFGPGTRLLVL.

The V and J genes are TRBV5-4 and TRBJ1-4; TRBD1 agrees at 7 bases. Germline V CDR1 and CDR2: SGHNT, YYREEE (reference sequence). The CDR3 is 13 residues long. Trimming removed 4 bases from V and 6 bases from J; junction bases left unmatched: 3. CDR3 amino acids: CASSPGTDEKLFF. In nucleotides, the CDR3 is TGTGCCAGCAGCCCCGGGACAGATGAAAAACTGTTTTTT.

This clonotype has more than one count but fewer than ten. The genes are TRBV10-3 and TRBJ1-2; 8 bases are a match to TRBD1. This CDR3 spans 14 amino acids. CDR1 ENHRY and CDR2 SYGVKD come from the germline V gene. The trim removed 5 bases at V and 2 bases at J, leaving 4 bases unmatched. CDR3 DNA: TGTGCCATCAGTCCAGGGGGCCAGAACTATGGCTACACCTTC. It translates to CAISPGGQNYGYTF.

Of note for this clonotype: Germline is not matched at one junction end, which may reflect a read error. The chain uses TRBV12-3 or TRBV12-4 and TRBJ2-6; the D gene is possibly TRBD1 (5 bases). The CDR3 has 11 residues. The CDR3 bases are TGTGCCAGCAGTGACAGCAACTTCCTGACTTTC. Translated, it gives CASSDSNFLTF.

The chain's CDR3 is CASSLLPGARGSYNEQFF. The CDR3 DNA is TGCGCCAGCAGCTTGCTCCCGGGGGCCAGGGGATCCTACAATGAGCAGTTCTTC. V and J are TRBV5-1 and TRBJ2-1, with D possibly being TRBD1 or TRBD2 (6 bases each). CDR1 SGHRS and CDR2 YFSETQ come from the germline V gene. V was trimmed by 1 base and J by 1 base, leaving 18 bases between them. This CDR3 region has 18 residues.

This clonotype was picked up many times. The chain links TRBV11-2 to TRBJ2-1; D not certain. Trimming stripped 5 bases from V and 5 bases from J, with 28 bases between. The CDR3 has 19 residues. Germline V gene sequence: CDR1 SGHAT, CDR2 FQNNGV. The DNA of the CDR3 is TGTGCCAGCAGCCCCAGGAAGGCTACCCAGTTAGTAACAGACAATGAGCAGTTCTTC. Translation gives CASSPRKATQLVTDNEQFF.

There are a few counts of this clonotype. The chain uses TRBV5-1 and TRBJ2-2; D not certain. Trimming shortened V by 4 bases and J by 8 bases, and 6 bases separated the two germline ends. This CDR3 region has 11 residues. Germline V gives CDR1 SGHRS, CDR2 YFSETQ. The CDR3 reads CASSEAGELFF. DNA for the CDR3: TGCGCCAGCAGCGAGGCTGGGGAGCTGTTTTTT. The complete variable domain, with remaining parts taken from reference TRBV5-1 and TRBJ2-2, reads KAGVTQTPRYLIKTRGQQVTLSCSPISGHRSVSWYQQTPGQGLQFLFEYFSETQRNKGNFPGRFSGRQFSNSRSEMNVSTLELGDSALYLCASSEAGELFFGEGSRLTVL.

The CDR3 loop is CASSFYNSGNTIYF. DNA of the CDR3: TGTGCCAGCAGCTTCTATAACTCTGGAAACACCATATATTTT. The rearrangement joins TRBV5-5 to TRBJ1-3; D uncertain. Germline CDR1 reads SGHKS; CDR2 reads YYEKEE (reference sequence). The CDR3 sequence is 14 residues long. V was cut by 2 bases and J by 0 bases, with 6 bases left in between.

This clonotype was detected only a few times. This rearrangement joins TRBV20-1 to TRBJ2-5; either TRBD1 or TRBD2 may fit D (6 bases each). The CDR3 length is 12 residues. The V gene's germline CDR1 is DFQATT and CDR2 SNEGSKA (reference sequence). The V end was cut by 3 bases, the J end by 4 bases, with 9 bases between. The CDR3 loop is CSARGGAETQYF. The CDR3 DNA reads TGCAGTGCTAGGGGGGGCGCAGAGACCCAGTACTTC.

This clonotype was recorded a few times. The rearrangement joins TRBV11-2 to TRBJ2-4; no reliable D call. This CDR3 has 15 amino acids. The germline V gene has CDR1 SGHAT and CDR2 FQNNGV. The V end was cut by 1 base, the J end by 8 bases, with 15 bases between. CDR3 region: CASSLVLPYLDIQYF. The CDR3 DNA sequence: TGTGCCAGCAGCTTAGTTCTCCCATACCTAGACATTCAGTACTTC.

This clonotype was picked up many times. V and J are TRBV28 and TRBJ2-1; unclear D gene. V lost 4 bases and J 0 bases, leaving 4 bases between the germline ends. CDR1 is MDHEN, CDR2 SYDVKM, per germline. CDR3 length: 13 amino acids. The CDR3 protein is CASSSLSYNEQFF. CDR3 bases: TGTGCCAGCAGTTCCCTCTCCTACAATGAGCAGTTCTTC.

This clonotype was counted only a few times. CDR3: CASSQQGAPYGYTF. The CDR3 DNA follows: TGTGCCAGCAGTCAACAGGGGGCTCCCTATGGCTACACCTTC. The V and J genes are TRBV2 and TRBJ1-2, with 9 bases aligning to TRBD1. The germline V gene has CDR1 SNHLY and CDR2 FYNNEI. The CDR3 length is 14 residues. Unmatched junction bases numbered 5, after V lost 5 bases and J lost 4 bases.

In its sample, this clonotype was seen a few times. The chain links TRBV12-5 to TRBJ2-5; 14 bases align to TRBD2. V gave up 4 bases and J gave up 0 bases; unmatched junction bases: 13. Germline assignment: CDR1 LGHNT and CDR2 FRNRAP. The CDR3 loop spans 20 amino acids. The CDR3 region is CASGSGTLGLAGDNQETQYF. DNA for the CDR3: TGTGCTAGTGGTTCCGGAACATTGGGACTAGCGGGGGACAACCAAGAGACCCAGTACTTC.

This clonotype has a handful of counts. The V call is TRBV7-2, the J call TRBJ1-3; the match to TRBD1 covers 9 bases. Trimming removed 5 bases from V and 3 bases from J; junction bases left unmatched: 5. This CDR3 is built from 15 residues. Per germline, CDR1 SGHTA and CDR2 FQGNSA. The CDR3 nucleotides are TGTGCCAGCAGCCACAGGGGGCTAGATGGAAACACCATATATTTT. Translated, it gives CASSHRGLDGNTIYF.

There are a few counts of this clonotype. The V call is TRBV5-5, the J call TRBJ1-1; 7 bases fit TRBD1. CDR1 is SGHKS and CDR2 is YYEKEE in the germline V gene (reference sequence). The CDR3 spans 18 residues. With 0 bases clipped from V and 1 base from J, the junction kept 12 bases outside the gene matches. The CDR3 DNA sequence: TGTGCCAGCAGCTTGGTCCTTTCTCTTGGACAGGCGAACACTGAAGCTTTCTTT. Amino acid sequence: CASSLVLSLGQANTEAFF.

This chain connects TRBV5-5 to TRBJ1-2; D gene unclear. The germline V gene has CDR1 SGHKS and CDR2 YYEKEE (reference sequence). Trimming pared 7 bases from V and 4 bases from J, leaving 17 bases between. The CDR3 loop spans 14 amino acids. In nucleotides, the CDR3 is TGTGCCAGCGCCGACACGCATGGTGGCTATGGCTACACCTTC. The encoded protein is CASADTHGGYGYTF.

This clonotype occurred a few times. This chain links TRBV7-2 with TRBJ2-1, with D possibly TRBD1 on 5 matching bases. CDR1 and CDR2 (germline): SGHTA, FQGNSA. CDR3 length: 15 residues. V lost 1 base, J lost 4 bases, and 11 bases lay in between. In DNA, the CDR3 is TGTGCCAGCAGCTTAGATGACAGACCTTACAATGAGCAGTTCTTC. It specifies CASSLDDRPYNEQFF.

The chain links TRBV10-3 to TRBJ2-6, with 7 nucleotides matching TRBD1. The CDR3 spans 18 residues. Trimming took 3 bases from V and 0 from J; bases not matched to a gene: 8. The germline CDR1 and CDR2 sequences are ENHRY and SYGVKD. CDR3 in DNA: TGTGCCATCAGTGAAACGACAGGGCGCGTCTCTGGGGCCAACGTCCTGACTTTC. Protein: CAISETTGRVSGANVLTF.